This TCR beta chain was retrieved from a study of preoperative IRX-2 immunotherapy in early breast cancer. The CDR3 covers 14 residues. V lost 4 bases and J lost 2, with 13 bases in between. Data came from immunoSEQ multiplex PCR; TCRdb stores just in-frame clones and leaves some out. The sample has about 62,000 clones, around 94% seen once. Treatment of the sample: preoperative locoregional IRX-2 cytokine immunotherapy. This clone was picked up one time. The genes are TRBV5-3 and TRBJ2-7; D perhaps matches TRBD1 (6 bases). TRBV5-3 is given ORF status, its function remaining uncertain. This material was collected from a patient treated with IRX-2 immunotherapy. The TCR comes from a human donor with breast cancer. The DNA of the CDR3 is TGTGCCAGAAGCCGAGACAGGAGCCCCTACGAGCAGTACTTC. Translating it yields CARSRDRSPYEQYF.